Here is one TCR beta chain with its context. What it recognizes is unknown. TCRdb processed the reads anew with MiXCR; each CDR3 protein has one entry. This table holds 57,000 or so distinct CDR3 sequences, 33% found once. Looked up from germline, CDR1 is MGHDK and CDR2 is SYGVNS. This CDR3 is 17 amino acids long. V trimming: 3 bases; J trimming: 1 base; junction bases outside the gene matches: 9. This sample is drawn from a study of T cell repertoires in cytomegalovirus infection. Study summary: CMV infection and matching HLA type were both indicated by public TCR beta signatures.

This TCR was sampled from a human donor in good health (CMV status not recorded). Some clones in this sample may be carry-over from other donors' samples. Input material: PBMCs, sequenced either directly or after in vitro stimulation (not recorded which). The rearrangement joins TRBV25-1 to TRBJ2-3; 8 nucleotides agree with TRBD1. The DNA of the CDR3 is TGTGCCAGCAGTGATTTTTTCGGACAGGGAGGCACAGATACGCAGTATTTT. It specifies CASSDFFGQGGTDTQYF.